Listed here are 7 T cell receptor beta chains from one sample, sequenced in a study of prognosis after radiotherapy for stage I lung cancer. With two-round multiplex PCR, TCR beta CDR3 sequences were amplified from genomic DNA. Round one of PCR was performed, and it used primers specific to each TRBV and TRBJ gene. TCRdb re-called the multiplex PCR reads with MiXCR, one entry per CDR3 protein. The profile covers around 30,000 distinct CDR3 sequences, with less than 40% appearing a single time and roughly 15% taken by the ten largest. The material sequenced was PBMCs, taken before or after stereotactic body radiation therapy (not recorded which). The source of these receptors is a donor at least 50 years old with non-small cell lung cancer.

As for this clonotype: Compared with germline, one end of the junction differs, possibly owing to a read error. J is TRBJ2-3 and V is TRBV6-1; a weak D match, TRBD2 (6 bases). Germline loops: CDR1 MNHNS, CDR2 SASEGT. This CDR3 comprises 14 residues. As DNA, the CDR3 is TGTGCCAGCAGAAGAGGTGGGGAGGCAGATACGCAGTGTTTT. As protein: CASRRGGEADTQCF.

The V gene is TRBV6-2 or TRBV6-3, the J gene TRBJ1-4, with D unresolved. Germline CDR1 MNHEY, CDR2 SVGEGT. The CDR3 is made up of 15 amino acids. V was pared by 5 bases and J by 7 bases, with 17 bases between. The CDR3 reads CASSVTDWGCEKLFF. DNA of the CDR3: TGTGCCAGCAGTGTAACAGATTGGGGATGTGAAAAACTGTTTTTT.

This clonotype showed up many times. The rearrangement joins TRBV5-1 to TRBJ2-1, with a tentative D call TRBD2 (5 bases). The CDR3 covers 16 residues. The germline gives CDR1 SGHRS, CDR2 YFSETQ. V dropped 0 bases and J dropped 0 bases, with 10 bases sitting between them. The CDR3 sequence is CASSLGGYISYNEQFF. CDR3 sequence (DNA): TGCGCCAGCAGCTTGGGAGGGTACATCTCCTACAATGAGCAGTTCTTC.

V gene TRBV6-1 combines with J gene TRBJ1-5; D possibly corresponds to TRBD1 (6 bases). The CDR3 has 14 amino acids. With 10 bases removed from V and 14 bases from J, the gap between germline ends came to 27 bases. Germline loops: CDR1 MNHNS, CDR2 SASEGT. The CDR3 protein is CATNRGGANQPKHF. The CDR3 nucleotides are TGTGCCACCAATAGGGGGGGGGCCAATCAGCCAAAGCATTTT.

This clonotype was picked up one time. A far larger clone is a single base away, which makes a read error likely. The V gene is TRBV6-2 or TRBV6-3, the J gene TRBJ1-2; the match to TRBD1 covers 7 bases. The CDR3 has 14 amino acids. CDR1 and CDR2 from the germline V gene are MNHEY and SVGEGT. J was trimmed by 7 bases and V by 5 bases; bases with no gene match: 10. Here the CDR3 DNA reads TGTGCCAGCAGTCAAGAACAGGGGTCCGGTGGCTACACCTTC. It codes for CASSQEQGSGGYTF.

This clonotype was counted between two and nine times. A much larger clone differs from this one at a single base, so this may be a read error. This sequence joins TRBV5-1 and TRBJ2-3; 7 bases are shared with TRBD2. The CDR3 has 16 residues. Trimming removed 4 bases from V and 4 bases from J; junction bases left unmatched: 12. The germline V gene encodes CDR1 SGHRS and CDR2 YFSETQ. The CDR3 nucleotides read TGCGCCAGCAGCCTGACTAGCTGCCCTGCTGCAGATACGCAGTATTTT. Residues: CASSLTSCPAADTQYF.

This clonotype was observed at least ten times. The CDR3 nucleotides are TGTGCCAGCAGTCGAACAGGGACTAATGGAAACACCATATATTTT. It encodes CASSRTGTNGNTIYF. The genes are TRBV6-1 and TRBJ1-3, with D possibly being TRBD1 (6 bases). The CDR3 sequence is 15 residues long. With 5 bases removed from V and 3 bases from J, the gap between germline ends came to 14 bases. Germline V gene sequence: CDR1 MNHNS, CDR2 SASEGT.